A single sample is the source of the 18 T cell receptor beta chains below, sequenced in a study of molecular identifiers for immune sequencing clone quantification. MiXCR, applied by TCRdb to the PCR reads, yields one record per CDR3 protein. The table has 10,000 or so distinct CDR3 sequences, about a fifth seen once. The sequenced material came from naive CD8+ T cells from blood, with Jurkat cell RNA spiked in. The subset is: FACS-sorted CD8+CD4-CCR7+CD45RA+ naive T cells. These receptors came from a human donor in good health. Some libraries in this study had Jurkat cell RNA spiked in.

This clonotype was counted ten times or more. V gene TRBV18 combines with J gene TRBJ2-7, with D possibly matching TRBD1 (6 bases). Germline assignment: CDR1 KGHSH and CDR2 LQKENI. The CDR3 totals 14 residues. V was trimmed by 3 bases and J by 0 bases, leaving 9 bases between them. In DNA, the CDR3 is TGTGCCAGCTCACCCCGGGACAACTCCTACGAGCAGTACTTC. Translated, it gives CASSPRDNSYEQYF.

The chain carries TRBV4-1 and TRBJ2-7; 7 bases fit TRBD2. CDR3 size: 15 residues. Germline V lookup: CDR1 MGHRA, CDR2 YSYEKL. After removal of 1 base from V and 2 bases from J, the junction contained 5 bases not matched to a gene. The CDR3 sequence: CASSQGAGTTYEQYF. CDR3 DNA: TGCGCCAGCAGCCAAGGAGCAGGGACTACCTACGAGCAGTACTTC.

Turning to this clonotype: This may be a read error, as it is one base from a much larger clone. This chain links TRBV29-1 with TRBJ1-2, with 9 nucleotides matching TRBD1. In germline, CDR1 is SQVTM, CDR2 ANQGSEA. The CDR3 runs to 15 residues. The V and J ends lost 7 bases and 4 bases, in that order; junction bases with no gene match: 13. CDR3 region: CSALHSDRGGYGYTF. The CDR3 nucleotides are TGCAGCGCCCTACACTCGGACAGGGGCGGCTATGGCTACACCTTC.

By proportion, this clonotype is medium-sized (0.01 to 0.1%). The rearrangement uses TRBV12-3 or TRBV12-4 and TRBJ2-3; D uncertain. This CDR3 contains 14 residues. The V end was cut by 2 bases, the J end by 0 bases, with 6 bases between. The CDR3 nucleotides are TGTGCCAGCAGTTTATACCGAAGCACAGATACGCAGTATTTT. Its translation is CASSLYRSTDTQYF.

Relative to its sample, this clonotype is medium-sized. The chain is built from TRBV3-1 and TRBJ2-3; no reliable D call. The germline gives CDR1 LGHDT, CDR2 YNNKEL (reference sequence). There are 15 residues in the CDR3. V shed 0 bases and J shed 3 bases, with 10 bases lying between them. CDR3 in amino acids: CASSQEIGPTDTQYF. The CDR3 DNA reads as TGTGCCAGCAGCCAAGAAATCGGCCCAACAGATACGCAGTATTTT.

By share of the sample, this clonotype is medium-sized. This chain links TRBV29-1 with TRBJ2-7, with D possibly TRBD1 on 5 matching bases. The germline V and J ends were trimmed by 2 bases and 2 bases, with 10 bases remaining between them. The CDR3 has 13 residues. Germline-derived CDR1 and CDR2 are SQVTM and ANQGSEA. The CDR3 reads CSVETTDTYEQYF. Here the CDR3 DNA reads TGCAGCGTTGAAACGACAGACACCTACGAGCAGTACTTC.

The J gene is TRBJ1-1, the V gene TRBV12-3 or TRBV12-4, with D possibly being TRBD1 (5 bases). The CDR3 length is 14 residues. Trimming stripped 0 bases from V and 7 bases from J, with 12 bases between. In nucleotides, the CDR3 is TGTGCCAGCAGTTTAGCGCTACGTAGGGGTGAAGCTTTCTTT. Translation gives CASSLALRRGEAFF.

This clonotype was observed a handful of times. The gene calls are TRBV5-4 and TRBJ2-7, with 12 bases fitting TRBD2. With 4 bases clipped from V and 1 base from J, the junction kept 9 bases outside the gene matches. The CDR3 has 17 amino acids. Germline V gene sequence: CDR1 SGHNT, CDR2 YYREEE (reference sequence). The CDR3 nucleotides read TGTGCCAGCAGCGCCATCGGGACTAGCGGGCGTTCCTACGAGCAGTACTTC. This gives the protein CASSAIGTSGRSYEQYF.

Remarks on this clonotype: This may come from a read error, since a much larger clone is one base off. The chain couples TRBV2 to TRBJ2-5; 7 nucleotides align to TRBD1. Germline-derived CDR1 and CDR2 are SNHLY and FYNNEI. The CDR3 spans 19 residues. CDR3 loop: CASSELRDSGTLYQEAQYF. CDR3 nucleotide sequence: TGTGCCAGCAGTGAACTAAGGGACAGCGGAACACTGTACCAAGAGGCCCAGTACTTC.

In regard to this clonotype: This may come from a read error, since a much larger clone is one base off. This rearrangement joins TRBV7-2 to TRBJ2-3; 14 positions match TRBD2. Germline V gene sequence: CDR1 SGHTA, CDR2 FQGNSA. The V segment lost 4 bases and the J segment 2 bases; nucleotides outside the gene matches: 11. CDR3 length equals 19 residues. The CDR3 DNA sequence: TGTGCCAGCAGCTCGGCCGGACTAGCGGGGGGCTATGACACAGATACGCAGTATTTT. Translation: CASSSAGLAGGYDTDTQYF.

This clonotype was recorded a few times. The chain joins TRBV27 to TRBJ2-3, with no clear D. Between the trimmed V and J ends, which lost 2 bases and 2 bases, there was a span of 11 bases. This CDR3 has 15 amino acids. Germline lookup yields CDR1 MNHEY and CDR2 SMNVEV (reference sequence). The CDR3 bases are TGTGCCAGCAGTTTAGGTTCGGCCTACACAGATACGCAGTATTTT. Protein sequence: CASSLGSAYTDTQYF.

CDR3 DNA: TGTGCCAGTAGTCCGGGACTAGCGGTCTCCTACGAGCAGTACTTC. Its translation is CASSPGLAVSYEQYF. The J gene is TRBJ2-7, the V gene TRBV19; 11 bases line up with TRBD2. Germline V gene data show CDR1 as LNHDA and CDR2 as SQIVND (reference sequence). V trimming: 5 bases; J trimming: 0 bases; junction bases outside the gene matches: 3. The CDR3 is made up of 15 amino acids.

In regard to this clonotype: Possible read error: a much larger clone is one base away. In DNA, the CDR3 is TGCGCCAGCAGCCATGGCCGGGGCAATGAGCAGTCCTTC. Translated: CASSHGRGNEQSF. J is TRBJ2-1 and V is TRBV4-3; either TRBD1 or TRBD2 may supply D (5 bases each). The CDR3 sequence is 13 residues long. Germline CDR1 reads LGHNA; CDR2 reads YSLEER.

This clonotype is deemed medium-sized. The rearrangement joins TRBV13 to TRBJ2-1; D unresolved. Trimming stripped 1 base from V and 0 bases from J, with 16 bases between. The CDR3 covers 18 residues. Germline CDR1 is PRHDT and CDR2 is FYEKMQ (reference sequence). CDR3 DNA sequence: TGTGCCAGCAGCTTAGATGGTTGGGCTACCAACTCCTACAATGAGCAGTTCTTC. Translating it yields CASSLDGWATNSYNEQFF.

This clonotype was found once. At one end, the junction sequence differs from germline, possibly due to a read error. This chain links TRBV2 with TRBJ2-3, with D maybe TRBD2 (6 bases). The CDR3 length is 16 residues. Germline lookup yields CDR1 SNHLY and CDR2 FYNNEI. CDR3 loop: CASRDSQSVETDTQYF. The DNA for the CDR3 is TGTGCGAGCAGGGACTCACAGAGCGTGGAGACAGATACGCAGTATTTT.

This clonotype was detected many times. The genes are TRBV20-1 and TRBJ2-7; no firm D call. Germline V gene sequence: CDR1 DFQATT, CDR2 SNEGSKA (reference sequence). CDR3 length: 16 amino acids. The ends were cut back, 6 bases at V and 5 bases at J, with 26 bases in the middle. The CDR3 coding sequence is TGCAGTGCGAGACCCATTTGGGCCGACTCCCTCGACGAGCAGTACTTC. Translation gives CSARPIWADSLDEQYF.

This clonotype is termed medium-sized. This sequence joins TRBV19 and TRBJ2-3; 12 bases match TRBD2. The ends lost 3 bases at V and 2 bases at J; junction bases unmatched: 6. There are 17 residues in the CDR3. Looked up from germline, CDR1 is LNHDA and CDR2 is SQIVND (reference sequence). CDR3 in DNA: TGTGCCAGTAGTATGTCTAGCGGGGGGGTTTACACAGATACGCAGTATTTT. Translated, it gives CASSMSSGGVYTDTQYF.

Regarding this clonotype: Since a much larger clone is just one base distant, this may be a read error. Lacking the conserved final phenylalanine or tryptophan, this CDR3 likely reflects a read error. V gene TRBV20-1 combines with J gene TRBJ2-3; D ambiguous. V dropped 1 base and J dropped 1 base, with 3 bases sitting between them. The CDR3 has 12 amino acids. Germline assignment: CDR1 DFQATT and CDR2 SNEGSKA (reference sequence). DNA of the CDR3: TGCAGTGCTAGAGCGGGCACAGATACGCAGTATTTG. It yields the protein CSARAGTDTQYL.